These 18 T cell receptor beta chains were sequenced from one sample in a study of T-cell reconstitution after alpha-beta-depleted transplantation in children. The TCRbeta library was prepared with unique molecular identifiers. TCRdb processed the PCR reads anew with MiXCR; each CDR3 protein has one entry. The table has about 500,000 distinct CDR3 sequences, over 25% seen once. This sample comprised PBMCs from the stem cell graft donor, obtained from the stem cell graft. Receptors were obtained from a human donor who donated a stem cell graft to a child with aplastic anemia.

The chain recombines TRBV12-3 or TRBV12-4 with TRBJ2-1, with D unresolved. Trimming left V 6 bases short and J 10 bases short, with 16 bases between. There are 13 residues in the CDR3. Written as DNA, the CDR3 is TGTGCCAGCAGCTGGGCCCGTTCCGCGGAGCAGTTCTTC. As protein: CASSWARSAEQFF.

The rearrangement links TRBV6-1 to TRBJ1-1; no definite D call. Between the trimmed V and J ends, which lost 9 bases and 2 bases, there was a span of 25 bases. The CDR3 runs 17 residues. The germline gives CDR1 MNHNS, CDR2 SASEGT. The DNA of the CDR3 is TGTGCCAGAAAACACGAGGAGGCACAACCGACCAACACTGAAGCTTTCTTT. It specifies CARKHEEAQPTNTEAFF.

There are a few counts of this clonotype. The chain uses TRBV12-3 or TRBV12-4 and TRBJ1-6; the D is unclear. Trimming shortened V by 5 bases and J by 6 bases, and 11 bases separated the two germline ends. The CDR3 extends over 14 amino acids. CDR3 residues: CASSPRGGNSPLHF. The CDR3 DNA follows: TGTGCCAGCAGTCCCCGGGGAGGTAATTCACCCCTCCACTTT.

This chain connects TRBV5-1 to TRBJ2-1; D is unclear. Trimming stripped 2 bases from V and 2 bases from J, with 14 bases between. This CDR3 is 16 amino acids long. Germline values: CDR1 SGHRS, CDR2 YFSETQ. The CDR3, as DNA: TGCGCCAGCAGCTTAAGACAAGGGCCCCCCTACAATGAGCAGTTCTTC. This sequence encodes CASSLRQGPPYNEQFF.

The V call is TRBV29-1, the J call TRBJ2-3; no firm D call. This CDR3 is built from 11 residues. V shed 5 bases and J shed 2 bases, with 5 bases lying between them. Germline CDR1 is SQVTM and CDR2 is ANQGSEA. The CDR3 region is CSVRTTDTQYF. The CDR3 nucleotides read TGCAGCGTTAGGACCACAGATACGCAGTATTTT.

The chain has TRBV4-2 and TRBJ2-5; 9 nucleotides agree with TRBD1. Germline-derived CDR1 and CDR2 are LGHNA and YNFKEQ. This CDR3 has 14 residues. The J segment lost 6 bases and the V segment lost 2 bases, leaving 4 bases of the junction unmatched. CDR3 nucleotides: TGTGCCAGCAGCCAAAACAGGGGGCTACAGACCCAGTACTTC. Its translation: CASSQNRGLQTQYF.

This sequence joins TRBV30 and TRBJ2-5; D is perhaps TRBD1 (5 bases). The CDR3 consists of 12 residues. Germline assignment: CDR1 GTSNPN and CDR2 SVGIG (reference sequence). V was shortened by 4 bases and J by 0 bases, with 6 bases between the two germline ends. In DNA, the CDR3 is TGTGCCTGGACAGGGAACCAAGAGACCCAGTACTTC. It specifies CAWTGNQETQYF.

V usage is TRBV28 and J usage is TRBJ1-5; 11 positions agree with TRBD1. V was pared by 6 bases and J by 5 bases, with 15 bases of the junction left unmatched. CDR1 and CDR2 (germline): MDHEN, SYDVKM. This CDR3 spans 18 amino acids. CDR3 nucleotide sequence: TGTGCCAGCAGGTCCTCGCCGGGACAGGGGGTTAGGTATCAGCCCCAGCATTTT. This translates into CASRSSPGQGVRYQPQHF.

This clonotype was found a few times. This chain connects TRBV12-3 or TRBV12-4 to TRBJ2-1; TRBD2 matches at 7 bases. The CDR3 covers 15 residues. Trimming took 7 bases from V and 8 from J; bases not matched to a gene: 14. CDR3 protein: CASNIGSGRGDEQFF. The CDR3 DNA sequence: TGTGCCAGCAATATAGGTAGTGGGAGGGGTGATGAGCAGTTCTTC.

The chain joins TRBV7-9 to TRBJ1-2; D is ambiguous. V was pared by 5 bases and J by 1 base, with 11 bases between. Looked up from germline, CDR1 is SEHNR and CDR2 is FQNEAQ (reference sequence). CDR3 length: 14 residues. In DNA form, the CDR3 reads TGTGCCAGCAGCACCCGGGGATATAACTATGGCTACACCTTC. It translates to CASSTRGYNYGYTF. The variable domain in full, completed from reference TRBV7-9 and TRBJ1-2, reads DTGVSQNPRHKITKRGQNVTFRCDPISEHNRLYWYRQTLGQGPEFLTYFQNEAQLEKSRLLSDRFSAERPKGSFSTLEIQRTEQGDSAMYLCASSTRGYNYGYTFGSGTRLTVV.

The rearrangement joins TRBV5-5 to TRBJ1-4; D is undetermined. The CDR3 spans 15 residues. The germline V gene has CDR1 SGHKS and CDR2 YYEKEE (reference sequence). V lost 2 bases and J lost 0, with 8 bases in between. The CDR3 bases are TGTGCCAGCAGCTTTCCAACAGCAACTAATGAAAAACTGTTTTTT. This translates into CASSFPTATNEKLFF. The variable domain in full, completed from reference TRBV5-5 and TRBJ1-4, reads DAGVTQSPTHLIKTRGQQVTLRCSPISGHKSVSWYQQVLGQGPQFIFQYYEKEERGRGNFPDRFSARQFPNYSSELNVNALLLGDSALYLCASSFPTATNEKLFFGSGTQLSVL.

The V call is TRBV19, the J call TRBJ1-1, with TRBD1 matching 8 bases. Unmatched junction bases numbered 6, after V lost 3 bases and J lost 3 bases. Germline values: CDR1 LNHDA, CDR2 SQIVND (reference sequence). CDR3 size: 15 residues. The CDR3 sequence: CASSIQGAQDTEAFF. Written as DNA, the CDR3 is TGTGCCAGTAGTATCCAGGGGGCTCAGGACACTGAAGCTTTCTTT.

The chain combines TRBV3-1 with TRBJ1-1; TRBD1 agrees at 9 bases. The CDR3 covers 14 residues. Per germline, CDR1 LGHDT and CDR2 YNNKEL (reference sequence). Unmatched junction bases numbered 5, after V lost 5 bases and J lost 4 bases. The CDR3 spells CASSIQTGGTEAFF. As DNA, the CDR3 is TGTGCCAGCAGCATTCAGACAGGGGGCACTGAAGCTTTCTTT. The full variable domain, rest sourced from reference TRBV3-1 and TRBJ1-1, is DTAVSQTPKYLVTQMGNDKSIKCEQNLGHDTMYWYKQDSKKFLKIMFSYNNKELIINETVPNRFSPKSPDKAHLNLHINSLELGDSAVYFCASSIQTGGTEAFFGQGTRLTVV.

V usage is TRBV7-9 and J usage is TRBJ2-1, with 7 positions matching TRBD2. J lost 10 bases, V lost 5 bases, and 11 bases had no gene match. This CDR3 is 14 amino acids long. Per the germline V gene, CDR1 is SEHNR and CDR2 is FQNEAQ (reference sequence). This CDR3 is CASSNPTSVREQFF. The CDR3 DNA reads as TGTGCCAGCAGCAACCCCACTAGCGTCCGAGAGCAGTTCTTC.

The gene calls are TRBV30 and TRBJ2-1; tentatively, D is TRBD2 (5 bases). Trimming removed 0 bases at V and 8 bases at J, with 11 bases between. This CDR3 comprises 13 residues. The germline CDR1 and CDR2 sequences are GTSNPN and SVGIG (reference sequence). CDR3 amino acids: CAWSVNSGDEQFF. CDR3 nucleotides: TGTGCCTGGAGTGTAAATTCCGGGGATGAGCAGTTCTTC.

The chain uses TRBV12-5 and TRBJ2-2; either TRBD1 or TRBD2 may fit D (5 bases each). CDR3 length: 15 amino acids. Germline-derived CDR1 and CDR2 are LGHNT and FRNRAP. Trimming left V 2 bases short and J 3 bases short, with 10 bases between. CDR3 DNA sequence: TGTGCTAGTGGTTTGCCCGGGACCTACACCGGGGAGCTGTTTTTT. Protein product: CASGLPGTYTGELFF.

This clonotype has only a few counts. This rearrangement joins TRBV5-6 to TRBJ1-1; perhaps TRBD1 as D (5 bases). CDR3 length: 14 amino acids. V dropped 4 bases and J dropped 6 bases, with 16 bases sitting between them. Germline V gene lookup returns CDR1 SGHDT and CDR2 YYEEEE. This chain's CDR3 is CASSPEGRGAEAFF. CDR3 coding DNA: TGTGCCAGCAGCCCCGAGGGAAGGGGCGCTGAAGCTTTCTTT.

This clonotype was detected only a few times. The chain has TRBV10-3 and TRBJ1-5, with TRBD1 matching over 9 bases. The CDR3 consists of 15 residues. Germline-derived CDR1 and CDR2 are ENHRY and SYGVKD. V dropped 0 bases and J dropped 4; count of bases not matched to a gene: 1. CDR3 loop: CAISESDRGNQPQHF. The CDR3 DNA is TGTGCCATCAGTGAGTCGGACAGGGGTAATCAGCCCCAGCATTTT.